The source of this TCR beta chain is a study of identical twins. Regarding the study as a whole: Reduced insertions were recorded for abundant cord blood beta clonotypes, with no such pattern in memory repertoires. Invariant cells of the MAIT and iNKT types might have partly distorted the zero-insertion analyses.

V was pared by 4 bases and J by 6 bases, with 13 bases between. The CDR3 has 13 amino acids. This clonotype was found many times. Its antigen is undetermined. TCRdb recomputed calls from the 5' RACE reads with MiXCR, one row per CDR3 protein. The sample has 450,000 to 650,000 distinct CDR3 sequences, 7.5% to 10% seen once. The same specimen was also included in a second study, on yellow fever vaccine responses in identical twins.

The origin of this receptor is a woman between 18 and 29 years old in good health. The sequencing sample was made of PBMCs. This sequence joins TRBV12-3 or TRBV12-4 and TRBJ2-7, with D possibly TRBD2 on 5 matching bases. In DNA, the CDR3 is TGTGCCAGCAGTTCCCAGGAGGTAACCGAGCAGTACTTC. It codes for CASSSQEVTEQYF.